The 9 T cell receptor beta chains given below trace back to one sample, sequenced in a study of T cell responses to AZD1222 COVID-19 vaccine. The table came from immunoSEQ multiplex PCR; TCRdb's copy has only in-frame clones and leaves some out. The table records tens of thousands of clones, 80% to 90% of them present only once. The sequenced sample was peripheral blood, obtained on day 0 of AZD1222 vaccination. These receptors all come from an adult in good health.

The V gene is TRBV6-5, the J gene TRBJ1-5, with 7 bases lining up with TRBD1. The V gene end was trimmed by 4 bases and the J gene end by 11 bases; junction bases not matched to a gene: 14. CDR1 and CDR2 (germline): MNHEY, SVGAGI. CDR3 length: 15 residues. The CDR3 nucleotides are TGTGCCAGCAGTTCTCCTACGACAGGGAAGAGGACCCAGCATTTT. Protein: CASSSPTTGKRTQHF.

The chain couples TRBV2 to TRBJ2-5; 8 nucleotides agree with TRBD2. The junction had 9 bases not matched to a gene; V was cut back by 4 bases and J by 5 bases. The CDR3 is 15 amino acids. Germline loops: CDR1 SNHLY, CDR2 FYNNEI. The CDR3 loop reads CASSGSGGITETQYF. Written as DNA, the CDR3 is TGTGCCAGCAGTGGATCGGGGGGGATTACGGAGACCCAGTACTTC.

The chain has TRBV27 and TRBJ1-5; TRBD1 aligns across 10 bases. The germline CDR1 and CDR2 sequences are MNHEY and SMNVEV (reference sequence). V lost 5 bases, J lost 9 bases, and 7 bases stayed unmatched. CDR3 length: 14 residues. The CDR3 DNA reads as TGTGCCAGCAGTCCCGGGACAGGGGTATGGCCCCAGCATTTT. Protein product: CASSPGTGVWPQHF.

The chain has TRBV2 and TRBJ2-7; 7 nucleotides line up with TRBD2. The length of the CDR3 is 14 residues. V gave up 6 bases and J gave up 1 base; unmatched junction bases: 6. The V gene's germline CDR1 is SNHLY and CDR2 FYNNEI. CDR3 in DNA: TGTGCCAGCAGGGCCCGGGACTATTCCTACGAGCAGTACTTC. This translates into CASRARDYSYEQYF.

J is TRBJ2-1 and V is TRBV4-2; 7 nucleotides align to TRBD2. Germline CDR1 and CDR2: LGHNA and YNFKEQ. The CDR3 length is 14 residues. V lost 4 bases and J lost 3; bases outside the gene matches: 3. This CDR3 reads CASSPLAVYNEQFF. The CDR3 DNA reads as TGTGCCAGCAGCCCGCTAGCGGTCTACAATGAGCAGTTCTTC.

CDR3 residues: CSVVAGATYEQYF. The DNA of the CDR3 is TGCAGCGTTGTGGCAGGGGCCACCTACGAGCAGTACTTC. This chain uses TRBV29-1 with TRBJ2-7, with D possibly TRBD1 on 6 matching bases. The CDR3 consists of 13 residues. With 4 bases removed from V and 2 bases from J, the gap between germline ends came to 12 bases. Germline CDR1 is SQVTM and CDR2 is ANQGSEA.

V usage is TRBV30 and J usage is TRBJ2-1; D is unresolved. Germline lookup yields CDR1 GTSNPN and CDR2 SVGIG (reference sequence). V gave up 0 bases and J gave up 7 bases, with 7 bases separating them. The CDR3 runs 12 residues. The CDR3 DNA reads as TGTGCCTGGAGTGTGTCTGGAAATGAGCAGTTCTTC. As protein: CAWSVSGNEQFF.

Within the sample, this clone is medium-sized. The gene calls are TRBV18 and TRBJ1-2; TRBD1 matches 8 bases. V was pared by 5 bases and J by 1 base, with 9 bases of the junction left unmatched. Per germline, CDR1 KGHSH and CDR2 LQKENI. The CDR3 spans 16 residues. The CDR3 reads CASSVGTGRHNYGYTF. The CDR3 bases are TGTGCCAGCTCAGTCGGGACAGGACGCCATAACTATGGCTACACCTTC. Full variable domain (remainder filled in from reference TRBV18 and TRBJ1-2): NAGVMQNPRHLVRRRGQEARLRCSPMKGHSHVYWYRQLPEEGLKFMVYLQKENIIDESGMPKERFSAEFPKEGPSILRIQQVVRGDSAAYFCASSVGTGRHNYGYTFGSGTRLTVV.

J is TRBJ1-1 and V is TRBV5-1; D ambiguous. The CDR3 runs to 14 residues. The V end lost 1 base, the J end lost 1 base, and 8 bases lay between the germline ends. The V gene's germline CDR1 is SGHRS and CDR2 YFSETQ. The CDR3, as DNA: TGCGCCAGCAGCTTGAGGGCAGGGAACACTGAAGCTTTCTTT. Its protein is CASSLRAGNTEAFF.